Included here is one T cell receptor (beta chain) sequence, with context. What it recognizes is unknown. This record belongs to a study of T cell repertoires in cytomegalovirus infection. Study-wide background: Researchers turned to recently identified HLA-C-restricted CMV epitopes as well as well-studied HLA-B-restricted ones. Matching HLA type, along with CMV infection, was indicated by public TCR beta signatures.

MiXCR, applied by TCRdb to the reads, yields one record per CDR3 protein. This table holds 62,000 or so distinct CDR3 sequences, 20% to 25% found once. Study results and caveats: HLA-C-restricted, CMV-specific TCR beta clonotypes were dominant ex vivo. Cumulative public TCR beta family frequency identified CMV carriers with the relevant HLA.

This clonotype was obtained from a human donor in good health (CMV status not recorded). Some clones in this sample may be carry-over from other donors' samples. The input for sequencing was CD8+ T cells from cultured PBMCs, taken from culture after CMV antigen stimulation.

CDR3: CAWGRDTGELFF. CDR3 DNA: TGTGCGTGGGGGAGGGACACCGGGGAGCTGTTTTTT. The rearrangement uses TRBV12-3 or TRBV12-4 and TRBJ2-2, with 7 bases matching TRBD2. The CDR3 runs 12 residues.